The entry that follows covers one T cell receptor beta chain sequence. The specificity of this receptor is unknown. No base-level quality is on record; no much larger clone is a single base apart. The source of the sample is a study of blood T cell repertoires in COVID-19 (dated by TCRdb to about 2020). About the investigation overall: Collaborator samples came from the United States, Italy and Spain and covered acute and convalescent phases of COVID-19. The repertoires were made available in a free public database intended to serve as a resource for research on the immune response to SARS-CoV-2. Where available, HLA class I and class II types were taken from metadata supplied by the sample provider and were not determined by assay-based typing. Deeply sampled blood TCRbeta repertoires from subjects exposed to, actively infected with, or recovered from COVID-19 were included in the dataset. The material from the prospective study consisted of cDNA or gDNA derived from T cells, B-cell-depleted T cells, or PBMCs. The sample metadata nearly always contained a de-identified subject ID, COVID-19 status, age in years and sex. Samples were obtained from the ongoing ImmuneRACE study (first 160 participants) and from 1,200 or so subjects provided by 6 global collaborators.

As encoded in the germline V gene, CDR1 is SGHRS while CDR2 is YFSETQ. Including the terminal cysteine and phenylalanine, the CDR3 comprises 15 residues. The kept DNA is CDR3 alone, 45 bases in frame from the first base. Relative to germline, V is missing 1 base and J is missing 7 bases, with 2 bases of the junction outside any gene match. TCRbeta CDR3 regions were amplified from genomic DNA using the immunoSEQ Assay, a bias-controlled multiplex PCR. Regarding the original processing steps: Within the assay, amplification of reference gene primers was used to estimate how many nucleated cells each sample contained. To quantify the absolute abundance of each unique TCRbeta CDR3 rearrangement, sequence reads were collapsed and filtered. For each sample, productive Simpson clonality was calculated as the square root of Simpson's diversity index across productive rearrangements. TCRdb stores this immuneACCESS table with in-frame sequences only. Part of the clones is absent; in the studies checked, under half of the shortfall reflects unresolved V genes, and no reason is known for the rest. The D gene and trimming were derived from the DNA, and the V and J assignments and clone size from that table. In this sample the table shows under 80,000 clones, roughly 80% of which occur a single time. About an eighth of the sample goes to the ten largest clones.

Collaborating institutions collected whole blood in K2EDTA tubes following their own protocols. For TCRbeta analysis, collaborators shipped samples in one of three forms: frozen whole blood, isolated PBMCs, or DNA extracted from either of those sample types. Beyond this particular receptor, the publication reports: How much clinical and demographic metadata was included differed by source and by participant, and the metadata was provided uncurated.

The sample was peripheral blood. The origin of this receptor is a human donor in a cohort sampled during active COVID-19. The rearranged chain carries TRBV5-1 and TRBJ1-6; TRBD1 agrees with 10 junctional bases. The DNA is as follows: TGCGCCAGCAGCTTGCGACAGGGGGCCAATTCACCCCTCCACTTT. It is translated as CASSLRQGANSPLHF.